The 21 T cell receptor beta chains below were found in one sample sequenced in a study of T cells in Graves' hyperthyroidism and ophthalmopathy. Researchers amplified the TCR beta CDR3 regions from RNA transcripts. HTBI primers drove first-round RT-PCR of the TCR CDR3. Via MiXCR, TCRdb re-called the multiplex PCR reads, giving one row per CDR3 protein. The sample gives fewer than 350,000 distinct CDR3 sequences, roughly a fifth of which show up once; about 50% is in the top ten. Sequencing input: blood. The receptor set was obtained from a woman between 50 and 59 years old with Graves' hyperthyroidism.

In its sample, this clonotype was seen a few times. V usage is TRBV6-5 and J usage is TRBJ1-4; D ambiguous. The CDR3 totals 13 residues. V lost 0 bases and J lost 7, with 6 bases in between. CDR1 is MNHEY and CDR2 is SVGAGI in the germline V gene. The CDR3 DNA follows: TGTGCCAGCAGTTACTCGAGGGCTGAAAAACTGTTTTTT. This encodes CASSYSRAEKLFF.

This clonotype was seen at least ten times. The rearrangement uses TRBV10-2 and TRBJ2-5; 7 nucleotides agree with TRBD1. The germline gives CDR1 WSHSY, CDR2 SAAADI. The J segment lost 0 bases and the V segment lost 8 bases, leaving 12 bases of the junction unmatched. The CDR3 loop spans 16 amino acids. The CDR3 DNA is TGCGCCAGCTTCTACACTCCGGGGACAGACCAAGAGACCCAGTACTTC. Its translation is CASFYTPGTDQETQYF.

This clonotype was counted ten times or more. The rearrangement uses TRBV2 and TRBJ2-1, with 11 bases lining up with TRBD2. This CDR3 has 15 residues. The V gene's germline CDR1 is SNHLY and CDR2 FYNNEI. V lost 6 bases and J lost 7; bases outside the gene matches: 8. The CDR3 reads CASREGVAGGNEQFF. The CDR3, as DNA: TGTGCCAGCAGGGAGGGCGTAGCGGGAGGGAATGAGCAGTTCTTC.

This clonotype has a count of ten or more. The rearrangement uses TRBV11-2 and TRBJ1-2; D uncertain. V shed 4 bases and J shed 2 bases, with 8 bases lying between them. CDR1 SGHAT and CDR2 FQNNGV come from the germline V gene. The CDR3 spans 13 residues. DNA of the CDR3: TGTGCCAGCAGCTCCAAACAGAACTATGGCTACACCTTC. Its translation: CASSSKQNYGYTF.

In this sample, this clonotype turned up a few times. This clone may be a read error of a much larger clone one base away. Given the absence of the conserved phenylalanine or tryptophan at the CDR3 end, a read error is likely. The J gene is TRBJ1-3, the V gene TRBV3-1; 7 bases map to TRBD1. The V gene end was trimmed by 6 bases and the J gene end by 6 bases; junction bases not matched to a gene: 8. CDR3 length: 14 amino acids. Germline V lookup: CDR1 LGHDT, CDR2 YNNKEL (reference sequence). CDR3 sequence reads: CASSRRDSLNTIYV. In DNA form, the CDR3 reads TGTGCCAGCAGTCGTAGGGACAGCCTAAACACCATATATGTT.

In this sample, this clonotype turned up many times. The chain employs TRBV20-1 and TRBJ2-1; 8 bases are a match to TRBD2. Germline values: CDR1 DFQATT, CDR2 SNEGSKA (reference sequence). J was trimmed by 0 bases and V by 3 bases; bases with no gene match: 4. The CDR3 is 15 amino acids. CDR3 region: CSARGSGSSYNEQFF. CDR3 in DNA: TGCAGTGCTAGGGGGAGCGGGAGCTCCTACAATGAGCAGTTCTTC.

This clonotype was counted at least ten times. The chain has TRBV6-1 and TRBJ1-3; D not certain. The V gene's germline CDR1 is MNHNS and CDR2 SASEGT. The CDR3 loop spans 14 amino acids. Deletions cut 6 bases from V and 0 bases from J, with 9 bases between. The CDR3 DNA is TGTGCCAGCAGGGTAACGATCTCTGGAAACACCATATATTTT. This sequence encodes CASRVTISGNTIYF.

About this clonotype: At one boundary the junction diverges from the germline segment, which might be a read error. This chain uses TRBV11-2 with TRBJ2-7, with TRBD2 identical over 8 bases. This CDR3 is built from 15 residues. The germline V gene has CDR1 SGHAT and CDR2 FQNNGV. As DNA, the CDR3 is TGCGCCAGCAGCCAAGGCGTGGGACTAGCCTACGAGCAGTACTTC. Translation: CASSQGVGLAYEQYF.

This clonotype was recorded many times. This chain links TRBV29-1 with TRBJ1-2; 8 bases are a match to TRBD1. The CDR3 contains 12 residues. In germline, CDR1 is SQVTM, CDR2 ANQGSEA. Trimming at V came to 3 bases and at J to 8 bases, leaving 5 bases not matched to a gene. In DNA, the CDR3 is TGCAGCGTTGACGCAGGGGGCCTCGGCTACACCTTC. Amino acids: CSVDAGGLGYTF.

This clonotype has ten or more counts. J is TRBJ2-1 and V is TRBV20-1, with D uncertain. Trimming removed 0 bases from V and 6 bases from J, with 12 bases in between. Germline V CDR1 and CDR2: DFQATT, SNEGSKA (reference sequence). This CDR3 is 14 amino acids long. The CDR3 sequence: CSARDLLRGNEQFF. As DNA, the CDR3 is TGCAGTGCTAGAGACCTACTTAGAGGCAATGAGCAGTTCTTC.

This clonotype was picked up many times. V gene TRBV6-2 or TRBV6-3 combines with J gene TRBJ1-5; 8 nucleotides line up with TRBD1. The CDR3 loop spans 18 amino acids. Germline CDR1 and CDR2: MNHEY and SVGEGT. V shed 2 bases, J shed 0 bases, and the junction held 9 bases outside the gene matches. The CDR3 loop reads CASSYPPGTGSSNQPQHF. The CDR3 DNA sequence: TGTGCCAGCAGTTACCCCCCGGGGACAGGTAGTAGCAATCAGCCCCAGCATTTT.

This sequence joins TRBV2 and TRBJ1-2; 9 bases are a match to TRBD1. CDR1 and CDR2 from the germline V gene are SNHLY and FYNNEI. The CDR3 extends over 15 amino acids. V trimming: 6 bases; J trimming: 4 bases; junction bases outside the gene matches: 9. This chain's CDR3 is CASRRGTGRGYGYTF. DNA of the CDR3: TGTGCCAGCAGGCGAGGGACAGGGCGCGGCTATGGCTACACCTTC. The full variable domain, its missing parts supplied by reference TRBV2 and TRBJ1-2, is EPEVTQTPSHQVTQMGQEVILRCVPISNHLYFYWYRQILGQKVEFLVSFYNNEISEKSEIFDDQFSVERPDGSNFTLKIRSTKLEDSAMYFCASRRGTGRGYGYTFGSGTRLTVV.

This chain joins TRBV29-1 and TRBJ1-2, with 12 bases matching TRBD1. The length of the CDR3 is 17 residues. CDR1 and CDR2 (germline): SQVTM, ANQGSEA. Trimming cost V 3 bases and J 1 base; bases outside gene matches: 9. The CDR3 spells CSVDGSGQGAYNYGYTF. The DNA for the CDR3 is TGCAGCGTTGATGGATCGGGACAGGGGGCATATAACTATGGCTACACCTTC.

J is TRBJ2-7 and V is TRBV2; D unresolved. The V and J ends lost 3 bases and 3 bases respectively, with 9 bases between them. CDR3 length: 13 amino acids. The germline V gene has CDR1 SNHLY and CDR2 FYNNEI. CDR3 sequence: CASSDPVIYEQYF. CDR3 nucleotides: TGTGCCAGCAGTGATCCGGTGATCTACGAGCAGTACTTC.

This clonotype was found many times. The chain is built from TRBV29-1 and TRBJ2-1, with a tentative D call TRBD1 (5 bases). This CDR3 contains 10 residues. V was pared by 5 bases and J by 7 bases, with 6 bases between. Germline V CDR1 and CDR2: SQVTM, ANQGSEA. The CDR3 loop reads CSVHRNEQFF. Written as DNA, the CDR3 is TGCAGCGTTCACAGGAATGAGCAGTTCTTC.

This clonotype occurred a few times. This chain joins TRBV7-3 and TRBJ2-1, with 7 bases matching TRBD1. This CDR3 is 13 amino acids long. The V segment lost 5 bases and the J segment 12 bases; nucleotides outside the gene matches: 10. Germline assignment: CDR1 SGHTA and CDR2 FQGTGA. CDR3 sequence: CASSIPGQRRQFF. The DNA of the CDR3 is TGTGCCAGCAGCATCCCGGGACAGAGGCGGCAGTTCTTC.

This clonotype was found many times. This chain uses TRBV7-9 with TRBJ2-7; 11 nucleotides line up with TRBD1. V was pared by 5 bases and J by 2 bases, with 8 bases of the junction left unmatched. The CDR3 sequence is 16 residues long. Germline values: CDR1 SEHNR, CDR2 FQNEAQ (reference sequence). CDR3 loop: CASSRRRTGGAYEQYF. The CDR3 DNA follows: TGTGCCAGCAGCCGCCGTCGGACAGGGGGCGCCTACGAGCAGTACTTC.

This clonotype was counted many times. The chain links TRBV5-1 to TRBJ2-7; the D gene is possibly TRBD1 (5 bases). Germline loops: CDR1 SGHRS, CDR2 YFSETQ. The CDR3 consists of 15 residues. V dropped 0 bases and J dropped 0 bases, with 10 bases sitting between them. CDR3 sequence reads: CASSLEGRGSYEQYF. The CDR3 DNA reads TGCGCCAGCAGCTTGGAGGGGCGAGGCTCCTACGAGCAGTACTTC.

This clonotype was counted between two and nine times. This sequence joins TRBV20-1 and TRBJ1-5, with D unclear. This CDR3 has 14 residues. Per germline, CDR1 DFQATT and CDR2 SNEGSKA (reference sequence). Trimming shortened V by 6 bases and J by 3 bases, and 15 bases separated the two germline ends. The chain's CDR3 is CSAGKQTYNQPQHF. CDR3 nucleotides: TGCAGTGCCGGAAAGCAAACGTACAATCAGCCCCAGCATTTT.

This clonotype occurred many times. The V gene is TRBV27, the J gene TRBJ1-1; D is undetermined. Germline lookup yields CDR1 MNHEY and CDR2 SMNVEV (reference sequence). Trimming removed 5 bases from V and 1 base from J, with 20 bases in between. This CDR3 contains 17 residues. The CDR3 region has the DNA TGTGCCAGCAGTCTTCGACAATCCACTTCACGGAACACTGAAGCTTTCTTT. Its protein product is CASSLRQSTSRNTEAFF.

This chain links TRBV5-6 with TRBJ2-1; D is possibly TRBD2 (6 bases). The V gene lost 2 bases and the J gene lost 7 bases, with 10 bases spanning the gap. From germline, CDR1 is SGHDT and CDR2 YYEEEE. This CDR3 region has 13 residues. CDR3 sequence (DNA): TGTGCCAGCAGCTTTGGGGGACTGAATGAGCAGTTCTTC. It yields the protein CASSFGGLNEQFF.